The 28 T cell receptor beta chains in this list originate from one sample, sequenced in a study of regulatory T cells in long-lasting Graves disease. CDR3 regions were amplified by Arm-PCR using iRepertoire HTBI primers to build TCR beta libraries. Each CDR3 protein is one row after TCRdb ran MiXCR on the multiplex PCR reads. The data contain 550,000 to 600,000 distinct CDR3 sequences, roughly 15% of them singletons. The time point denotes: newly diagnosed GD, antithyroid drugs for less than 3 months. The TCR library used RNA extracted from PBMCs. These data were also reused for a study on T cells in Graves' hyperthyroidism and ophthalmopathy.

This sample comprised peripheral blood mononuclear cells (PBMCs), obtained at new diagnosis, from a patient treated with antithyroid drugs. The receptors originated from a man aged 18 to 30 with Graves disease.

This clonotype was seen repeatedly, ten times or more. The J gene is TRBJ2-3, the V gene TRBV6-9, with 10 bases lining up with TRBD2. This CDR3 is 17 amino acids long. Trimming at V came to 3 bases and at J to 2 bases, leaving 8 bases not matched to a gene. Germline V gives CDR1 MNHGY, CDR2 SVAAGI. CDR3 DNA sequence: TGTGCCAGCAGTTACTCCCTAGCGGGGGCATCCACAGATACGCAGTATTTT. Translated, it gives CASSYSLAGASTDTQYF.

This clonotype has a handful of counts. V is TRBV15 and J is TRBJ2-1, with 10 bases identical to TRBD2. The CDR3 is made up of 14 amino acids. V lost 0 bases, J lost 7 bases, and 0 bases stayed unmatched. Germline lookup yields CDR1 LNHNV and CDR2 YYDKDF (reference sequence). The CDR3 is CATSRETSGNEQFF. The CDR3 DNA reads TGTGCCACCAGCAGAGAGACTAGCGGGAATGAGCAGTTCTTC.

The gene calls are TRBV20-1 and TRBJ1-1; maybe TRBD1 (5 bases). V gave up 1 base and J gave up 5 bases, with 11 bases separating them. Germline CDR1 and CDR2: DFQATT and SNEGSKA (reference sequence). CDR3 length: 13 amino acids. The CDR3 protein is CSARVQGGTEAFF. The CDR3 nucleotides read TGCAGTGCTAGAGTTCAGGGAGGGACTGAAGCTTTCTTT.

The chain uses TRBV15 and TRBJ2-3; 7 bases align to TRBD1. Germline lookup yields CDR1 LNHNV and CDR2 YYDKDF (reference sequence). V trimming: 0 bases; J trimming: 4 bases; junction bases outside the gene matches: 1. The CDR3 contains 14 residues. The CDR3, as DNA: TGTGCCACCAGCAGAGACACAGGGGCAGATACGCAGTATTTT. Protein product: CATSRDTGADTQYF.

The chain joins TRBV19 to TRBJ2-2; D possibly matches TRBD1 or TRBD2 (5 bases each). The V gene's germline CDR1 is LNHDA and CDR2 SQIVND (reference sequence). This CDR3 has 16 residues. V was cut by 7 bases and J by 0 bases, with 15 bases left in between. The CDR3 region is CASTERGGSNTGELFF. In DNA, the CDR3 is TGTGCCAGTACCGAACGTGGGGGATCGAACACCGGGGAGCTGTTTTTT.

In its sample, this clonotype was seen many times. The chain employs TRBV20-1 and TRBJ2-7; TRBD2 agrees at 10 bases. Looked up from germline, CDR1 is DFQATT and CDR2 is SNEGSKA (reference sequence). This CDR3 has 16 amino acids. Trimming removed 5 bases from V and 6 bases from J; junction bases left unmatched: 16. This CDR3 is CSALGGSGAGGSEQYF. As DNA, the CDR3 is TGCAGTGCTCTAGGGGGGTCGGGAGCGGGAGGGTCCGAGCAGTACTTC.

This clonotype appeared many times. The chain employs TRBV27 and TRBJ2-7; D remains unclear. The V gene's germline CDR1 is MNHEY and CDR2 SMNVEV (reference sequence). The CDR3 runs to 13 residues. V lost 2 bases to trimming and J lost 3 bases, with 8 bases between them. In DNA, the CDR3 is TGTGCCAGCAGTTTACACAGCTACTACGAGCAGTACTTC. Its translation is CASSLHSYYEQYF.

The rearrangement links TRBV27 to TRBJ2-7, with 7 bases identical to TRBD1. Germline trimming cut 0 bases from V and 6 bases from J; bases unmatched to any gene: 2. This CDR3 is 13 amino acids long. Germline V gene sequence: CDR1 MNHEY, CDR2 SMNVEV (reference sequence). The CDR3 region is CASSLSNRGEQYF. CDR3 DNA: TGTGCCAGCAGTTTATCTAACAGGGGCGAGCAGTACTTC.

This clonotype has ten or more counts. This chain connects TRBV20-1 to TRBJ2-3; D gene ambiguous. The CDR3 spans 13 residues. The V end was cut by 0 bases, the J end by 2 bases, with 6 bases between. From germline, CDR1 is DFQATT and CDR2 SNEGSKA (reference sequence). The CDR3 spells CSARDSHTDTQYF. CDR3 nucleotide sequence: TGCAGTGCTAGAGACAGCCACACAGATACGCAGTATTTT.

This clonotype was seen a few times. The CDR3 sequence is CASSIGHPRGEQFF. CDR3 DNA sequence: TGTGCCAGTAGTATTGGCCACCCGCGGGGTGAGCAGTTCTTC. The rearrangement links TRBV19 to TRBJ2-1; tentative D call: TRBD2 (6 bases). CDR1 and CDR2 from the germline V gene are LNHDA and SQIVND (reference sequence). Trimming removed 3 bases from V and 9 bases from J, with 15 bases in between. The length of the CDR3 is 14 residues.

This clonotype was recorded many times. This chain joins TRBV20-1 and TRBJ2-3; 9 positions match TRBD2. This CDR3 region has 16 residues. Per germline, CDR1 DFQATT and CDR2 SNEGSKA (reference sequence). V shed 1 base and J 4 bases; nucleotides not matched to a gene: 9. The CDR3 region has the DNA TGCAGTGCTAGAGTGGGACTAGCAGGAGGGGCAGATACGCAGTATTTT. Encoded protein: CSARVGLAGGADTQYF.

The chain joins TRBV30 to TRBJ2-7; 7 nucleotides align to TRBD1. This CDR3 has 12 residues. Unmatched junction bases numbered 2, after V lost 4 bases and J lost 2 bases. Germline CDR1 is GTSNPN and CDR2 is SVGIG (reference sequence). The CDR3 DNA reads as TGTGCCTGGACAGGGGGAACCTACGAGCAGTACTTC. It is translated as CAWTGGTYEQYF. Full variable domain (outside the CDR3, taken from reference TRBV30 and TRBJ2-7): SQTIHQWPATLVQPVGSPLSLECTVEGTSNPNLYWYRQAAGRGLQLLFYSVGIGQISSEVPQNLSASRPQDRQFILSSKKLLLSDSGFYLCAWTGGTYEQYFGPGTRLTVT.

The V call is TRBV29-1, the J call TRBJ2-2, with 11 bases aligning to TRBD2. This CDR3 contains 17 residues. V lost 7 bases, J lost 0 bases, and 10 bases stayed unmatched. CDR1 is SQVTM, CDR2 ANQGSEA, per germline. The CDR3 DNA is TGCAGCGCCAAAGGGACTAGCGGTGGTCCGAACACCGGGGAGCTGTTTTTT. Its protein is CSAKGTSGGPNTGELFF.

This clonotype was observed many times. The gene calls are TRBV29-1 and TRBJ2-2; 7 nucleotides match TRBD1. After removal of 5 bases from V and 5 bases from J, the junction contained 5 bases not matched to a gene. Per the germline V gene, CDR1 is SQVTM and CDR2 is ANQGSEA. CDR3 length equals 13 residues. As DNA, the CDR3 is TGCAGCGTTCGACAGGGAAAAACCGGGGAGCTGTTTTTT. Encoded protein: CSVRQGKTGELFF.

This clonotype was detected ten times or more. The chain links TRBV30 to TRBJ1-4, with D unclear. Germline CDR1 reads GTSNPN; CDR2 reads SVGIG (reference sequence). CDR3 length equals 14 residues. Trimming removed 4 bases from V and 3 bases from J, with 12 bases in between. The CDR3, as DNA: TGTGCCTGGAATAGTGGGGTGGCTAATGAAAAACTGTTTTTT. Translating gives CAWNSGVANEKLFF.

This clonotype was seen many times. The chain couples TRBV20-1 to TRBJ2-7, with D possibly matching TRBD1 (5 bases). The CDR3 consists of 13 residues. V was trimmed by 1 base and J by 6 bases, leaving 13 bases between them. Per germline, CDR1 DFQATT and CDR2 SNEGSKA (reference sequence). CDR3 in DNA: TGCAGTGCTAGAGGCCCATTGGGGCCCGAGCAGTACTTC. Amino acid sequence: CSARGPLGPEQYF.

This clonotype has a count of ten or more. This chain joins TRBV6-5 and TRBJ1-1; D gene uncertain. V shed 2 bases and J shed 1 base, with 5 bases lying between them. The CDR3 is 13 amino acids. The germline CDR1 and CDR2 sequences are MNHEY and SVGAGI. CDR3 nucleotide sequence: TGTGCCAGCAGTTACAACTCGAACACTGAAGCTTTCTTT. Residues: CASSYNSNTEAFF.

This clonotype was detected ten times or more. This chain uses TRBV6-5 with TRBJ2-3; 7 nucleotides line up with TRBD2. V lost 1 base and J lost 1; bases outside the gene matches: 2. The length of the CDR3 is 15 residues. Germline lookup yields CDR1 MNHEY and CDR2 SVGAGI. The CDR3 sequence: CASSYFREGTDTQYF. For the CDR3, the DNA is TGTGCCAGCAGTTACTTTCGGGAGGGCACAGATACGCAGTATTTT.

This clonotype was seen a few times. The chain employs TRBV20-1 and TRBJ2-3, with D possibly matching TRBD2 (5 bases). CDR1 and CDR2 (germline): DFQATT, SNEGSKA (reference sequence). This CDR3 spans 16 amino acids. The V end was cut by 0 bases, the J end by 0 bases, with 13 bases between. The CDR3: CSAREKDLPSTDTQYF. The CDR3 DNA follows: TGCAGTGCTAGAGAGAAGGACTTACCTAGCACAGATACGCAGTATTTT.

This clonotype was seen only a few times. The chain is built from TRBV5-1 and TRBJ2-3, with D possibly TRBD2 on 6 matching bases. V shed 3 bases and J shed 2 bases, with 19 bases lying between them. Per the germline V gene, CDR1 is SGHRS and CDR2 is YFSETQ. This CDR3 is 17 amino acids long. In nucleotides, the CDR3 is TGCGCCAGCAGCTACCCCCCCGGATCTAGCGCCACAGATACGCAGTATTTT. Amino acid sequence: CASSYPPGSSATDTQYF.

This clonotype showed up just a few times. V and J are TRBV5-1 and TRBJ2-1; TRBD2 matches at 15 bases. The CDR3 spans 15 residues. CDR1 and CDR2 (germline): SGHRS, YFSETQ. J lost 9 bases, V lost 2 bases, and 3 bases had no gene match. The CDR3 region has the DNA TGCGCCAGCAGCTTCGGGACTAGCGGGAGGCTTGAGCAGTTCTTC. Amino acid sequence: CASSFGTSGRLEQFF.

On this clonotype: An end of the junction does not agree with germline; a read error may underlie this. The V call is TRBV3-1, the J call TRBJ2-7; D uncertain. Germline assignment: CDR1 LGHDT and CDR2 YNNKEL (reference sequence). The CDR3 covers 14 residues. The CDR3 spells CASSQATLSYEQYF. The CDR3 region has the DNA TGTGCCAGCAGCCAAGCGACCCTCTCCTATGAGCAGTACTTC.

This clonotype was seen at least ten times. For the CDR3, the DNA is TGTGCCAGCACTTGGACTGGCAGCCAGCCCCAGCATTTT. It encodes CASTWTGSQPQHF. The chain combines TRBV6-1 with TRBJ1-5; D call uncertain. Germline assignment: CDR1 MNHNS and CDR2 SASEGT. The CDR3 is 13 residues long. Trimming took 7 bases from V and 7 from J, leaving 14 bases between them.

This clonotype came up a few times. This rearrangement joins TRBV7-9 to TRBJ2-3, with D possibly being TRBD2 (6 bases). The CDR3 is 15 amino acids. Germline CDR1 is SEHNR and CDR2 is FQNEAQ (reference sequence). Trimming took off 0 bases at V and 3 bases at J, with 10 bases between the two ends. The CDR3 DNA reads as TGTGCCAGCAGCTTAGCGGGAGGTTTTACAGATACGCAGTATTTT. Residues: CASSLAGGFTDTQYF. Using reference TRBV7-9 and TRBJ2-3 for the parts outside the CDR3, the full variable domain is DTGVSQNPRHKITKRGQNVTFRCDPISEHNRLYWYRQTLGQGPEFLTYFQNEAQLEKSRLLSDRFSAERPKGSFSTLEIQRTEQGDSAMYLCASSLAGGFTDTQYFGPGTRLTVL.

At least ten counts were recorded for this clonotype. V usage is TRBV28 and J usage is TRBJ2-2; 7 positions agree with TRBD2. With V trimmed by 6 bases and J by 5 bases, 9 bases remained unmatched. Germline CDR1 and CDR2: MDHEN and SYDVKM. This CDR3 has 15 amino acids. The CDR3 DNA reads TGTGCCAGCAGGACCGGGACTATCCGTACCGGGGAGCTGTTTTTT. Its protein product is CASRTGTIRTGELFF.

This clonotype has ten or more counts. CDR3 sequence reads: CASSLRDLSTDTQYF. For the CDR3, the DNA is TGTGCCAGCAGCTTAAGGGACCTTAGCACAGATACGCAGTATTTT. This rearrangement joins TRBV7-8 to TRBJ2-3; D possibly uses TRBD1 or TRBD2 (5 bases each). Trimming stripped 2 bases from V and 0 bases from J, with 9 bases between. Germline CDR1 reads SGHVS; CDR2 reads FQNEAQ. The CDR3 runs 15 residues.

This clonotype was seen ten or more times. This CDR3 reads CASSLEPAGGPATGELFF. The CDR3 region has the DNA TGTGCCAGCAGCTTAGAGCCGGCGGGGGGCCCGGCCACCGGGGAGCTGTTTTTT. The rearrangement joins TRBV7-6 to TRBJ2-2; 8 bases agree with TRBD2. Germline V gives CDR1 SGHVS, CDR2 FNYEAQ. This CDR3 is 18 amino acids long. V lost 1 base, J lost 4 bases, and 11 bases stayed unmatched.

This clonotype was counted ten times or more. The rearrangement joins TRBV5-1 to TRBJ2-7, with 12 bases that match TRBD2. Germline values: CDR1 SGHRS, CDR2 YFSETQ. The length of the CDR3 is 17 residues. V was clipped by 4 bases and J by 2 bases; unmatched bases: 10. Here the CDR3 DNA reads TGCGCCAGCAGCGCCGGGACTAGCGGGCGTCACACCTACGAGCAGTACTTC. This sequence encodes CASSAGTSGRHTYEQYF.